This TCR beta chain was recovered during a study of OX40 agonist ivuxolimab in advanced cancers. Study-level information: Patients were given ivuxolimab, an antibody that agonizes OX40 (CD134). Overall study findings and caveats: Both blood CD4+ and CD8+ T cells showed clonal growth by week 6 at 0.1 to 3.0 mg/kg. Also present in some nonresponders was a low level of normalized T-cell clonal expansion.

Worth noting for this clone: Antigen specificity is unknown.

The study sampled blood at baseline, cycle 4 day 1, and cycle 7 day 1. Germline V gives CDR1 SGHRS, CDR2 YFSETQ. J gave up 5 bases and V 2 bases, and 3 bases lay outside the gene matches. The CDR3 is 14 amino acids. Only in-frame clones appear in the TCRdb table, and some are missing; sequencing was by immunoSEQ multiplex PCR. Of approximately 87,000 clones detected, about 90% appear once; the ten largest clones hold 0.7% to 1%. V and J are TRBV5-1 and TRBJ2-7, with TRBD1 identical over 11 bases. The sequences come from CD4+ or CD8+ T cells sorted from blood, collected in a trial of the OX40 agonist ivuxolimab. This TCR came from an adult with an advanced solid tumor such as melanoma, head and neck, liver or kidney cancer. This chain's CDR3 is CASSFGTGGNEQYF. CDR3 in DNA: TGCGCCAGCAGCTTCGGGACAGGGGGAAACGAGCAGTACTTC.